These 2 T cell receptor beta chains were sequenced from one sample in a study of cytomegalovirus exposure and HLA in healthy donors. 13 Jbeta primers and 60 Vbeta primers were used for the PCR. Produced via immunoSEQ multiplex PCR; TCRdb's table is partial and in-frame only. The table includes roughly 100,000 clones, about 62% detected once. Sequenced input: PBMCs. All receptors derive from a human donor in good health.

This clone was seen only a few times. The chain carries TRBV6-6 and TRBJ2-2, with 12 bases fitting TRBD2. CDR3 length equals 16 residues. Trimming at V came to 6 bases and at J to 0 bases, leaving 2 bases not matched to a gene. CDR1 is MNHNY and CDR2 is SVGAGI in the germline V gene (reference sequence). The CDR3 DNA reads as TGTGCCAGCAGCCGGACTAGCGGGACGAACACCGGGGAGCTGTTTTTT. As protein: CASSRTSGTNTGELFF.

The chain links TRBV4-2 to TRBJ2-7, with a weak D call TRBD2 (5 bases). The CDR3 has 17 amino acids. Trimming removed 3 bases at V and 4 bases at J, with 22 bases between. The germline V gene encodes CDR1 LGHNA and CDR2 YNFKEQ. CDR3 bases: TGTGCCAGCAGCCACCCACCTAGCTCCGACCCAACATACGAGCAGTACTTC. Its protein is CASSHPPSSDPTYEQYF.